This TCR beta chain was identified in a study of graft-versus-host responses after intestinal transplantation. Whole-study context: Multivisceral, liver-intestinal, or isolated intestinal transplants were performed in recipients.

Study observations and caveats: Early post-transplant HvG declines showed an association with peak circulating GvH clone levels.

This clone showed up just once. Its cognate antigen is unknown. CDR1 and CDR2 from the germline V gene are SGHTA and FQGNSA. V shed 1 base and J shed 3 bases, with 12 bases lying between them. The CDR3 is 16 residues long. Data came from immunoSEQ multiplex PCR; TCRdb stores just in-frame clones and leaves some out. The data show over 100,000 clones, 85% to 95% seen once. The clonotype originates from a human donor who was the organ donor for an intestinal transplant. This chain connects TRBV7-2 to TRBJ2-2; D gene uncertain. Source: unstimulated CD8+ T cells sorted from spleen or lymph node cells, taken before transplant. In DNA form, the CDR3 reads TGTGCCAGCAGCTTAGAGAACGGCCCGGACACCGGGGAGCTGTTTTTT. Amino acid sequence: CASSLENGPDTGELFF.